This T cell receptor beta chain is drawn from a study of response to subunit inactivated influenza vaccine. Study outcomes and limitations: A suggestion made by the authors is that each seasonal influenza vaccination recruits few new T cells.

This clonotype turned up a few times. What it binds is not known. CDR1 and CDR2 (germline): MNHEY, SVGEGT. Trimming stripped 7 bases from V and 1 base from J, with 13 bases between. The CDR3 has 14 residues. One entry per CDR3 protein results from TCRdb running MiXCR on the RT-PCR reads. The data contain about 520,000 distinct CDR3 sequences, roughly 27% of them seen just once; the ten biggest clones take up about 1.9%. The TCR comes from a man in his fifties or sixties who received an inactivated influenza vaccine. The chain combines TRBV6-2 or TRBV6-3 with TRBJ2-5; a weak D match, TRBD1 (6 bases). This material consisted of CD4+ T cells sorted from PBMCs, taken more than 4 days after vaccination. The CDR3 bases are TGTGCCAGCACCCCCGGGACAATCCAAGAGACCCAGTACTTC. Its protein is CASTPGTIQETQYF.